What follows are 24 T cell receptor beta chains derived from one specimen sequenced in a study of cytomegalovirus exposure and HLA in healthy donors. Sequenced by immunoSEQ multiplex PCR; TCRdb stores in-frame clones only, minus some. The table lists approximately 220,000 clones, around nine tenths of them singletons. The sequenced material came from PBMCs. These receptors all stem from a young woman in good health and CMV-seronegative.

This rearrangement joins TRBV6-5 to TRBJ2-7, with 7 bases identical to TRBD1. Trimming cost V 2 bases and J 2 bases; bases outside gene matches: 9. The CDR3 is 16 amino acids. CDR1 MNHEY and CDR2 SVGAGI come from the germline V gene. Here the CDR3 DNA reads TGTGCCAGCAGTTACCGGGACAGAAGCTTCCCCTACGAGCAGTACTTC. Residues: CASSYRDRSFPYEQYF.

This chain joins TRBV29-1 and TRBJ2-7; TRBD1 matches 8 bases. The length of the CDR3 is 16 residues. Germline values: CDR1 SQVTM, CDR2 ANQGSEA. The J segment lost 0 bases and the V segment lost 0 bases, leaving 7 bases of the junction unmatched. CDR3 sequence reads: CSVEDLQGGLSYEQYF. DNA of the CDR3: TGCAGCGTTGAAGATCTACAGGGGGGACTCTCCTACGAGCAGTACTTC.

CDR3 protein: CAHRGAGELFF. The CDR3 coding sequence is TGTGCCCATCGGGGGGCCGGGGAGCTGTTTTTT. The chain combines TRBV6-1 with TRBJ2-2; TRBD2 matches 7 bases. CDR1 and CDR2 from the germline V gene are MNHNS and SASEGT. V dropped 11 bases and J dropped 6; count of bases not matched to a gene: 3. The CDR3 totals 11 residues.

The gene calls are TRBV30 and TRBJ1-2; 9 nucleotides line up with TRBD1. V shed 5 bases and J 5 bases; nucleotides not matched to a gene: 9. Germline V gene lookup returns CDR1 GTSNPN and CDR2 SVGIG (reference sequence). The CDR3 length is 14 residues. CDR3 loop: CAWGPGGQGYGYTF. The CDR3 DNA reads as TGTGCCTGGGGCCCCGGTGGACAGGGGTATGGCTACACCTTC.

J is TRBJ2-7 and V is TRBV6-5, with 7 bases fitting TRBD1. After removal of 4 bases from V and 4 bases from J, the junction contained 4 bases not matched to a gene. The germline V gene has CDR1 MNHEY and CDR2 SVGAGI. This CDR3 region has 13 residues. The DNA of the CDR3 is TGTGCCAGCAGTTCGACAGGGAAATACGAGCAGTACTTC. Protein product: CASSSTGKYEQYF.

The J gene is TRBJ1-2, the V gene TRBV30, with 11 bases that match TRBD1. Germline assignment: CDR1 GTSNPN and CDR2 SVGIG (reference sequence). J was trimmed by 5 bases and V by 0 bases; bases with no gene match: 23. This CDR3 is built from 21 residues. The CDR3 is CAWSVFESGQGATRGRYGYTF. CDR3 DNA: TGTGCCTGGAGTGTTTTCGAATCAGGACAGGGGGCGACTAGAGGTAGGTATGGCTACACCTTC.

The rearrangement joins TRBV7-9 to TRBJ1-2, with D possibly being TRBD1 (6 bases). CDR3 length: 12 amino acids. CDR1 SEHNR and CDR2 FQNEAQ come from the germline V gene (reference sequence). V shed 1 base and J shed 8 bases, with 8 bases lying between them. The CDR3 is CASSLEGTGYTF. In DNA, the CDR3 is TGTGCCAGCAGCTTAGAGGGGACAGGCTACACCTTC. Full variable domain (outside the CDR3, taken from reference TRBV7-9 and TRBJ1-2): DTGVSQNPRHKITKRGQNVTFRCDPISEHNRLYWYRQTLGQGPEFLTYFQNEAQLEKSRLLSDRFSAERPKGSFSTLEIQRTEQGDSAMYLCASSLEGTGYTFGSGTRLTVV.

This chain joins TRBV19 and TRBJ2-7; TRBD2 aligns across 7 bases. V trimming: 2 bases; J trimming: 2 bases; junction bases outside the gene matches: 3. This CDR3 region has 14 residues. Looked up from germline, CDR1 is LNHDA and CDR2 is SQIVND (reference sequence). CDR3 nucleotides: TGTGCCAGTAGTATATTAGGGACTACCTACGAGCAGTACTTC. Its translation is CASSILGTTYEQYF.

V gene TRBV7-6 combines with J gene TRBJ2-7, with D possibly being TRBD2 (5 bases). Germline CDR1 and CDR2: SGHVS and FNYEAQ. CDR3 length: 14 amino acids. V lost 3 bases to trimming and J lost 3 bases, with 12 bases between them. CDR3 loop: CASSFSTGNYEQYF. The DNA for the CDR3 is TGTGCCAGCAGCTTTTCCACGGGGAACTACGAGCAGTACTTC.

The table lists this clone with a few counts. The chain carries TRBV20-1 and TRBJ1-1; no clear D. V dropped 7 bases and J dropped 5 bases, with 8 bases sitting between them. This CDR3 has 10 amino acids. Germline CDR1 reads DFQATT; CDR2 reads SNEGSKA (reference sequence). The CDR3 sequence is CSVSRTEAFF. For the CDR3, the DNA is TGCAGTGTTTCGAGGACTGAAGCTTTCTTT.

This clone has a single count. The CDR3 region is CASSARQGKNTEAFF. The CDR3 DNA follows: TGTGCCAGCAGCGCCCGACAGGGGAAGAACACTGAAGCTTTCTTT. V is TRBV11-2 and J is TRBJ1-1; TRBD1 aligns across 8 bases. V lost 5 bases and J lost 1; bases outside the gene matches: 6. The germline gives CDR1 SGHAT, CDR2 FQNNGV. CDR3 length: 15 amino acids.

The chain recombines TRBV25-1 with TRBJ1-6, with a weak D call TRBD1 (6 bases). The germline V gene has CDR1 MGHDK and CDR2 SYGVNS. There are 13 residues in the CDR3. Trimming took off 2 bases at V and 7 bases at J, with 6 bases between the two ends. CDR3 protein: CASSEDRNSPLHF. CDR3 nucleotide sequence: TGTGCCAGCAGTGAAGACAGGAATTCACCCCTCCACTTT.

This clone was observed a handful of times. V usage is TRBV30 and J usage is TRBJ1-1; 7 bases match TRBD1. J was trimmed by 4 bases and V by 2 bases; bases with no gene match: 4. In germline, CDR1 is GTSNPN, CDR2 SVGIG (reference sequence). The CDR3 covers 13 residues. The CDR3 loop reads CAWSPQGSTEAFF. The CDR3 DNA follows: TGTGCCTGGAGTCCACAGGGGAGCACTGAAGCTTTCTTT.

V gene TRBV27 combines with J gene TRBJ1-2, with 7 bases fitting TRBD1. V lost 6 bases to trimming and J lost 3 bases; unmatched junction nucleotides: 7. CDR1 is MNHEY and CDR2 is SMNVEV in the germline V gene (reference sequence). The CDR3 is made up of 14 amino acids. The CDR3 protein is CASRAGGGDYGYTF. CDR3 DNA: TGTGCCAGCAGAGCTGGAGGGGGCGACTATGGCTACACCTTC.

The chain employs TRBV7-9 and TRBJ2-1, with 10 bases that match TRBD2. Losses at the gene ends were 6 bases for V and 2 bases for J; bases not matched to a gene: 7. Per germline, CDR1 SEHNR and CDR2 FQNEAQ (reference sequence). This CDR3 has 16 amino acids. CDR3 region: CASSPPGLATYNEQFF. The CDR3 DNA reads TGTGCCAGCAGTCCCCCGGGACTAGCGACCTACAATGAGCAGTTCTTC.

The rearrangement uses TRBV5-1 and TRBJ2-3, with D possibly TRBD1 on 5 matching bases. The CDR3 consists of 15 residues. Trimming took 0 bases from V and 0 from J, leaving 8 bases between them. Per the germline V gene, CDR1 is SGHRS and CDR2 is YFSETQ. The CDR3 region has the DNA TGCGCCAGCAGCTTGGAGGGGTCTAGCACAGATACGCAGTATTTT. Residues: CASSLEGSSTDTQYF. The whole variable domain, filled in from reference TRBV5-1 and TRBJ2-3, reads KAGVTQTPRYLIKTRGQQVTLSCSPISGHRSVSWYQQTPGQGLQFLFEYFSETQRNKGNFPGRFSGRQFSNSRSEMNVSTLELGDSALYLCASSLEGSSTDTQYFGPGTRLTVL.

This chain links TRBV18 with TRBJ1-2; a weak D match, TRBD1 (5 bases). The germline CDR1 and CDR2 sequences are KGHSH and LQKENI. The CDR3 has 15 residues. V gave up 3 bases and J gave up 4 bases, with 15 bases separating them. CDR3 region: CASSPPTATTYGYTF. CDR3 nucleotide sequence: TGTGCCAGCTCACCTCCGACAGCGACCACCTATGGCTACACCTTC.

This chain joins TRBV15 and TRBJ2-1; D is uncertain. CDR1 is LNHNV and CDR2 is YYDKDF in the germline V gene (reference sequence). With 8 bases removed from V and 0 bases from J, the gap between germline ends came to 8 bases. This CDR3 spans 13 amino acids. The CDR3 DNA reads as TGTGCCACCCTAGAGAGCTCCTACAATGAGCAGTTCTTC. Translation gives CATLESSYNEQFF.

The chain is built from TRBV5-8 and TRBJ1-1; the match to TRBD1 covers 8 bases. The V and J ends lost 0 bases and 2 bases, in that order; junction bases with no gene match: 9. Germline-derived CDR1 and CDR2 are SGHTS and YDEGEE. The CDR3 length is 17 residues. In DNA, the CDR3 is TGTGCCAGCAGCTTGGAGGTTATCGGACAGGGTAACACTGAAGCTTTCTTT. Protein sequence: CASSLEVIGQGNTEAFF.

CDR3 coding DNA: TGTGCCAGCAGCTTCTCGTCCGGGACTAGCGGGACCTACGAGCAGTACTTC. This translates into CASSFSSGTSGTYEQYF. The genes are TRBV11-2 and TRBJ2-7; 13 nucleotides line up with TRBD2. The J segment lost 2 bases and the V segment lost 3 bases, leaving 7 bases of the junction unmatched. The length of the CDR3 is 17 residues. Germline CDR1 SGHAT, CDR2 FQNNGV.

This rearrangement joins TRBV29-1 to TRBJ2-5, with 7 bases aligning to TRBD1. Per the germline V gene, CDR1 is SQVTM and CDR2 is ANQGSEA. Trimming took 0 bases from V and 5 from J; bases not matched to a gene: 12. The CDR3 extends over 16 amino acids. The CDR3 DNA reads TGCAGCGTTGAAGAGGGATACAGGGGAGTTGTGGAGACCCAGTACTTC. This codes for CSVEEGYRGVVETQYF.

This clone has only one observation. The V gene is TRBV19, the J gene TRBJ1-2; D is unclear. The germline gives CDR1 LNHDA, CDR2 SQIVND (reference sequence). CDR3 length equals 13 residues. V lost 3 bases and J lost 4, with 9 bases in between. In nucleotides, the CDR3 is TGTGCCAGTAGTATGAACAGCTTCTATGGCTACACCTTC. Its protein is CASSMNSFYGYTF.

This clone was observed once. The chain has TRBV2 and TRBJ2-5, with TRBD2 matching 8 bases. The CDR3 has 14 amino acids. CDR1 SNHLY and CDR2 FYNNEI come from the germline V gene. The trim removed 6 bases at V and 5 bases at J, leaving 8 bases unmatched. The CDR3: CASRPVGRGETQYF. CDR3 in DNA: TGTGCCAGCAGGCCCGTCGGGAGGGGGGAGACCCAGTACTTC.

This sequence joins TRBV19 and TRBJ2-1; 12 bases align to TRBD2. Germline V gene data show CDR1 as LNHDA and CDR2 as SQIVND (reference sequence). The CDR3 is made up of 16 amino acids. V was pared by 7 bases and J by 5 bases, with 9 bases of the junction left unmatched. The CDR3 nucleotides read TGTGCCAGTATAGGGTCTAGCGGGAGGGGGGACAATGAGCAGTTCTTC. Amino acids: CASIGSSGRGDNEQFF.